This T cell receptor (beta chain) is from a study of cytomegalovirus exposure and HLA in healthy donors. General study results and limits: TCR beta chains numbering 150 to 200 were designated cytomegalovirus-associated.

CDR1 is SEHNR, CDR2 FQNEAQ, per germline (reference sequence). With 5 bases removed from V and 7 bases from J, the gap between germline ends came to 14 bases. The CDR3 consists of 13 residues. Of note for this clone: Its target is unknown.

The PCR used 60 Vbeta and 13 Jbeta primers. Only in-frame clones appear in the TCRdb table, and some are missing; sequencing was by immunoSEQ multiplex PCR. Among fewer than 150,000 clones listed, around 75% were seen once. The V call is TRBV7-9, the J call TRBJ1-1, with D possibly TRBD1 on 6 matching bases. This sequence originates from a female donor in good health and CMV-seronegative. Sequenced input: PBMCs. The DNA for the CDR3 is TGTGCCAGCAGCCAAGACGACAGGTATGAAGCTTTCTTT. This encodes CASSQDDRYEAFF.